Here is one TCR beta chain with its context. Its specificity is unknown. The sample is drawn from a study of OX40 agonist ivuxolimab in advanced cancers. Study overall: Given to patients was ivuxolimab, an agonistic anti-OX40 (CD134) antibody. Six ivuxolimab dose levels, 0.01 to 10 mg/kg, were given intravenously every 2 weeks. Treatment received earlier with anti-PD-1, anti-PD-L1 or anti-CTLA-4 agents was allowed, and approximately 40% had some.

After removal of 6 bases from V and 6 bases from J, the junction contained 8 bases not matched to a gene. This CDR3 comprises 14 residues. Looked up from germline, CDR1 is LNHDA and CDR2 is SQIVND (reference sequence). Study-wide findings and caveats: Clonal expansion from baseline to week 6 occurred in both CD4+ and CD8+ T cells.

TCRdb's table, derived via immunoSEQ multiplex PCR, lists solely in-frame clones and lacks some. The sample consists of under 25,000 clones, more than 75% of them appearing once. The sequence was collected from an adult with an advanced solid tumor such as melanoma, head and neck, liver or kidney cancer. The source was CD4+ or CD8+ T cells sorted from blood, collected in a trial of the OX40 agonist ivuxolimab. This rearrangement joins TRBV19 to TRBJ2-7; TRBD2 matches at 10 bases. CDR3 DNA: TGTGCCAGTAGCTGGGGGGCTAGCGGGAGCGAGCAGTACTTC. Translating gives CASSWGASGSEQYF.